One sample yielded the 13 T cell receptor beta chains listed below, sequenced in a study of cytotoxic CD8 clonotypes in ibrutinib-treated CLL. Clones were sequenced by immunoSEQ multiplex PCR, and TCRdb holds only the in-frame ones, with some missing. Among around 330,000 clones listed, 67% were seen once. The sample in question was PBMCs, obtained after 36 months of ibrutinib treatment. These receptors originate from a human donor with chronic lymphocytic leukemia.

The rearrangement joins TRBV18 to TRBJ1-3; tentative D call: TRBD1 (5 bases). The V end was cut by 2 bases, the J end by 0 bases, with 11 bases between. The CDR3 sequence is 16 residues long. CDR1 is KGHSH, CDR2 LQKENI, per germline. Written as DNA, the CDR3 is TGTGCCAGCTCACCAGTCGGCGGGGGCTCTGGAAACACCATATATTTT. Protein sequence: CASSPVGGGSGNTIYF.

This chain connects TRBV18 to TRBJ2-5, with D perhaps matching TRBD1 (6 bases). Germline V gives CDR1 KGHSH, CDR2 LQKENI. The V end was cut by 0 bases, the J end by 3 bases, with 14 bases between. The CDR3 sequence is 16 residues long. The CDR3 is CASSPPSGRGKETQYF. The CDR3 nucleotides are TGTGCCAGCTCACCACCGTCCGGCAGGGGAAAAGAGACCCAGTACTTC.

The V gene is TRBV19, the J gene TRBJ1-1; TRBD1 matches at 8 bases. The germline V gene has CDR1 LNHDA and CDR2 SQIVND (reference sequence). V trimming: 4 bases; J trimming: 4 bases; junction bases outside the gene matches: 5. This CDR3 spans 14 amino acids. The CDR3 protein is CASSNRDRFTEAFF. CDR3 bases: TGTGCCAGTAGTAACCGGGACAGGTTCACTGAAGCTTTCTTT.

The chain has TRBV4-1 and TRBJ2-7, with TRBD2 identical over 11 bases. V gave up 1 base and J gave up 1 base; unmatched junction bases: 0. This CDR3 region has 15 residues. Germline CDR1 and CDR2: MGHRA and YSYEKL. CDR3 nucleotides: TGCGCCAGCAGCCAAGTAGCGGGGGGGTCCTACGAGCAGTACTTC. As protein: CASSQVAGGSYEQYF.

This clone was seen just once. The CDR3 nucleotides are TGTGCCAGTAGTATAGTTCCTAGCGGAAGACACTACGAGCAGTACTTC. Residues: CASSIVPSGRHYEQYF. The V gene is TRBV19, the J gene TRBJ2-7, with 7 bases aligning to TRBD2. Unmatched junction bases numbered 9, after V lost 1 base and J lost 3 bases. CDR1 and CDR2 from the germline V gene are LNHDA and SQIVND (reference sequence). This CDR3 has 16 amino acids.

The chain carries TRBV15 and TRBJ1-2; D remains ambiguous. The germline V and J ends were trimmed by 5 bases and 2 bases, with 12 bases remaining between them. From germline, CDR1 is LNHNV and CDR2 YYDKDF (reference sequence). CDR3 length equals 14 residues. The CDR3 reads CATSLGRSNYGYTF. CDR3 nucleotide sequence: TGTGCCACCAGCTTAGGACGGTCGAACTATGGCTACACCTTC.

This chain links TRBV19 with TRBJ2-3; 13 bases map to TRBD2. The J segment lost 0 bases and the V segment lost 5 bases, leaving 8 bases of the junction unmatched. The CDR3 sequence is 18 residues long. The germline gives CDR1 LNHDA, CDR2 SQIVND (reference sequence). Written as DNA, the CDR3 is TGTGCCAGTAGTCCATTCAAGACTAGCGGGAGGAGCACAGATACGCAGTATTTT. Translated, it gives CASSPFKTSGRSTDTQYF.

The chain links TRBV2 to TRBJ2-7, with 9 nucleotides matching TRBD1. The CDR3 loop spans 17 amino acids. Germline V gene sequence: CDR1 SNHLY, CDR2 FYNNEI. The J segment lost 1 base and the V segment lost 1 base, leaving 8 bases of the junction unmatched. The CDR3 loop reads CASSEEYPGQGSYEQYF. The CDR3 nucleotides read TGTGCCAGCAGTGAAGAATATCCGGGACAGGGATCCTACGAGCAGTACTTC.

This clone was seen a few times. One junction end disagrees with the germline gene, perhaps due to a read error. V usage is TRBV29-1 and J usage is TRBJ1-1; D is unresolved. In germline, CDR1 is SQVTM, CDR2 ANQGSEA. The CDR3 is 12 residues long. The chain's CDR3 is CSVEDVKTEAFF. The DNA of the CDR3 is TGCAGCGTTGAAGATGTGAAGACTGAAGCTTTCTTT.

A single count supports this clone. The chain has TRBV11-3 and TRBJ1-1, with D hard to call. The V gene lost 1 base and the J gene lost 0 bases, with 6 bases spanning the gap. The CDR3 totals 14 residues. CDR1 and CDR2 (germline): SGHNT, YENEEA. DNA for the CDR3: TGTGCCAGCAGCTTAGGAAACATGAACACTGAAGCTTTCTTT. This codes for CASSLGNMNTEAFF.

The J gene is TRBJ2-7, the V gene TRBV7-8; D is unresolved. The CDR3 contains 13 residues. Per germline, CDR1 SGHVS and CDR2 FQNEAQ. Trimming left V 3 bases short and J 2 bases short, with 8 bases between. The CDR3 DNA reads TGTGCCAGCAGCTTTGGCAAGACCTACGAGCAGTACTTC. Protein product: CASSFGKTYEQYF.

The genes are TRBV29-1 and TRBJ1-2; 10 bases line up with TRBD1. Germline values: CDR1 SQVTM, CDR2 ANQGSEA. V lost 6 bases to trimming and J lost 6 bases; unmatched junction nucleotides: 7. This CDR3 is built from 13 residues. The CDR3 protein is CSVETGGGDGYTF. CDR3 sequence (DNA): TGCAGCGTAGAGACAGGGGGCGGGGATGGCTACACCTTC. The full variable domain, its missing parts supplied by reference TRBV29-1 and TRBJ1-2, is SAVISQKPSRDICQRGTSLTIQCQVDSQVTMMFWYRQQPGQSLTLIATANQGSEATYESGFVIDKFPISRPNLTFSTLTVSNMSPEDSSIYLCSVETGGGDGYTFGSGTRLTVV.

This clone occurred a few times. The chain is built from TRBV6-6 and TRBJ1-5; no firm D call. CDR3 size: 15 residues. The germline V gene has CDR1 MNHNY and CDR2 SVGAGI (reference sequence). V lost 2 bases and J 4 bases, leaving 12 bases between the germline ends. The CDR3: CASSYRGYSNQPQHF. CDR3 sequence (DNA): TGTGCCAGCAGTTACAGAGGATATAGTAATCAGCCCCAGCATTTT.